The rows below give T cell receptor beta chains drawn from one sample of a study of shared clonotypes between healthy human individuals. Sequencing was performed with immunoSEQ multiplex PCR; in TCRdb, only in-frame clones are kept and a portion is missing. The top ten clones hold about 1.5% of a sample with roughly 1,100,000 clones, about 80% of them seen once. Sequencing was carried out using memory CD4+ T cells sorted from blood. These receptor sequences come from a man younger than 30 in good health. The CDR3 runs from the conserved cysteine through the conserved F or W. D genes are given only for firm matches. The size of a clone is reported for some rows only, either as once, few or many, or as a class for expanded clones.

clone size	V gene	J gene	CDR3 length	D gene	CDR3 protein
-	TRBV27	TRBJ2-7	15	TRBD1	CASSLKGQGTYEQYF
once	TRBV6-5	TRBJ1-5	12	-	CASCFSNQPQHF
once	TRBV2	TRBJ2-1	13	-	CATRPEGTNEQFF
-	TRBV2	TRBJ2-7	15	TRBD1	CASSEVTGANYEQYF
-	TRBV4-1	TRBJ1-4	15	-	CASSPERTVIEKLFF
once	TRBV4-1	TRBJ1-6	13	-	CASSQEWDSPLHF
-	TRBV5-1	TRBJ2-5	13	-	CASSLRLQETQYF
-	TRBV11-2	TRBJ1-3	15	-	CASSPERTPGNTIYF
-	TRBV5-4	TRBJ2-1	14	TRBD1	CASSLPDRVNEQFF
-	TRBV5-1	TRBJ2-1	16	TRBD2	CASSVSGLAAYNEQFF
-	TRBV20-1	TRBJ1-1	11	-	CSARSAAEAFF
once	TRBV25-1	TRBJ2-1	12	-	CASSDRGNEQFF
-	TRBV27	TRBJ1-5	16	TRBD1	CASSPKATGMSQPQHF
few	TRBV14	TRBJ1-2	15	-	CASSQVWGADYGYTF
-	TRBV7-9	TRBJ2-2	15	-	CASSPTLGRTGELFF
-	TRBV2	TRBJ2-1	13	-	CASRVSGLSEQFF
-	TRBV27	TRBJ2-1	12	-	CASNDPDNEQFF
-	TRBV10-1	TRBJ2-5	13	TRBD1	CASSGGQSETQYF
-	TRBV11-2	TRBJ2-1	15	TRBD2	CASSYRLADYNEQFF
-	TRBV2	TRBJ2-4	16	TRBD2	CASSDSGGEAKNIQYF
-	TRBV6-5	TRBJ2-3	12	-	CASSLRGDTQYF
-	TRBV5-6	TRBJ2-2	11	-	CASSFYGELFF
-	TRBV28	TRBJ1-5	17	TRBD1	CASSFMDPGGSNQPQHF
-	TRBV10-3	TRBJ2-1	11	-	CAIGTGNEQFF
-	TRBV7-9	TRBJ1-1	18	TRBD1	CASSFGQKGQGAVTEAFF
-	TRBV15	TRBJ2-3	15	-	CATSRDYTSTDTQYF
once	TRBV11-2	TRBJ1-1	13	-	CASSPTGRERAFF
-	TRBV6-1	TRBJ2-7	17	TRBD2	CASSEALPSGTPYEQYF
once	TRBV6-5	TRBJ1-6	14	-	CASTSVPYNSPLHF
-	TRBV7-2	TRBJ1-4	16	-	CASSLLGGPYQTRLFF
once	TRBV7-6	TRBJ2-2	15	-	CASSLGTPNTGELFF
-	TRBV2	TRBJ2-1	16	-	CASSETSGPSYNEQFF
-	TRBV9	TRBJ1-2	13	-	CASSGVGGGGYTF
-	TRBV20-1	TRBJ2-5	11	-	CSARRGETQYF
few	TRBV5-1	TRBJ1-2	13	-	CASSSSGNYGYTF
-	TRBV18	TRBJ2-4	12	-	CASTEIGDIQYF
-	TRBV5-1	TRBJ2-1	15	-	CASSPGHSSYNEQFF
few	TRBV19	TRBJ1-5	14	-	CASSPSQGNQPQHF
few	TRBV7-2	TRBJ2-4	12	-	CASSSRGNIQYF
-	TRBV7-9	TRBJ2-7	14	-	CASSTSRAPRGVYF
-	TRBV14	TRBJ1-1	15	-	CASSQTGIMNTEAFF
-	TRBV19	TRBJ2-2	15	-	CASRPRDFNTGELFF
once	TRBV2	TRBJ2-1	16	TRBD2	CASSEEISGIDNEQFF